Listed here are 30 T cell receptor beta chains from one sample, sequenced in a study of technical replicates of blood from several donors. TCRdb's copy holds only in-frame clones and misses some; the assay was immunoSEQ multiplex PCR. The table shows 65,000 to 75,000 clones, with around 88% occurring only once. Sequencing was performed on PBMCs. All receptors derive from a human donor in good health. Some clones in this sample may be carry-over from other donors' samples.

This chain connects TRBV6-5 to TRBJ2-1, with TRBD1 matching 10 bases. V shed 10 bases, J shed 5 bases, and the junction held 11 bases outside the gene matches. This CDR3 region has 15 residues. The germline V gene has CDR1 MNHEY and CDR2 SVGAGI. The DNA for the CDR3 is TGTGCCATCGGGTCCCGGGACAGGGGAAACAATGAGCAGTTCTTC. This gives the protein CAIGSRDRGNNEQFF.

The J gene is TRBJ2-3, the V gene TRBV9; D may be TRBD1 (6 bases). Trimming left V 6 bases short and J 0 bases short, with 14 bases between. Germline V CDR1 and CDR2: SGDLS, YYNGEE. CDR3 length: 15 residues. CDR3 residues: CASTRQAGSTDTQYF. CDR3 nucleotides: TGTGCCAGCACTCGACAGGCGGGTAGCACAGATACGCAGTATTTT.

The V gene is TRBV7-2, the J gene TRBJ1-1, with 7 bases matching TRBD1. The junction had 0 bases not matched to a gene; V was cut back by 2 bases and J by 0 bases. The CDR3 runs to 14 residues. CDR1 is SGHTA and CDR2 is FQGNSA in the germline V gene. The CDR3 reads CASSLTGVNTEAFF. CDR3 in DNA: TGTGCCAGCAGCTTAACAGGGGTGAACACTGAAGCTTTCTTT.

The chain joins TRBV7-2 to TRBJ2-3; TRBD2 matches 9 bases. With 5 bases clipped from V and 5 bases from J, the junction kept 14 bases outside the gene matches. Germline-derived CDR1 and CDR2 are SGHTA and FQGNSA. This CDR3 contains 17 residues. The CDR3 DNA sequence: TGTGCCAGCAGCCCGCCGGGGGCGGGGGGGCGTATAGATACGCAGTATTTT. Translation: CASSPPGAGGRIDTQYF.

The chain is built from TRBV6-5 and TRBJ2-7; TRBD1 agrees at 8 bases. From germline, CDR1 is MNHEY and CDR2 SVGAGI. The CDR3 is made up of 14 amino acids. The ends lost 4 bases at V and 3 bases at J; junction bases unmatched: 5. The CDR3 loop is CASSWTGNGYEQYF. In DNA, the CDR3 is TGTGCCAGCAGTTGGACAGGGAACGGCTACGAGCAGTACTTC.

The V and J genes are TRBV19 and TRBJ2-5, with 15 positions matching TRBD2. V shed 6 bases and J 5 bases; nucleotides not matched to a gene: 4. From germline, CDR1 is LNHDA and CDR2 SQIVND (reference sequence). The CDR3 covers 15 residues. The CDR3 protein is CASRRTSGGAETQYF. The CDR3 DNA reads TGTGCCAGTAGGCGGACTAGCGGGGGGGCTGAGACCCAGTACTTC. The variable domain in full, completed from reference TRBV19 and TRBJ2-5, reads DGGITQSPKYLFRKEGQNVTLSCEQNLNHDAMYWYRQDPGQGLRLIYYSQIVNDFQKGDIAEGYSVSREKKESFPLTVTSAQKNPTAFYLCASRRTSGGAETQYFGPGTRLLVL.

This clone occurred a few times. CDR3 DNA: TGTGCCAGCAGCAAGGAGGAACACTCTGAAGCTTTCTTT. Residues: CASSKEEHSEAFF. The V and J genes are TRBV7-9 and TRBJ1-1; D unresolved. Trimming cost V 5 bases and J 6 bases, with 13 bases left between them. This CDR3 spans 13 amino acids. Germline CDR1 is SEHNR and CDR2 is FQNEAQ (reference sequence). The entire variable domain, with the rest obtained from reference TRBV7-9 and TRBJ1-1, is as follows: DTGVSQNPRHKITKRGQNVTFRCDPISEHNRLYWYRQTLGQGPEFLTYFQNEAQLEKSRLLSDRFSAERPKGSFSTLEIQRTEQGDSAMYLCASSKEEHSEAFFGQGTRLTVV.

The chain links TRBV11-1 to TRBJ2-1; the match to TRBD2 covers 11 bases. There are 16 residues in the CDR3. The J segment lost 0 bases and the V segment lost 3 bases, leaving 1 base of the junction unmatched. The germline V gene has CDR1 SGHAT and CDR2 FQDESV (reference sequence). CDR3: CASSLGLADSYNEQFF. CDR3 nucleotide sequence: TGTGCCAGCAGCTTGGGACTAGCGGACTCCTACAATGAGCAGTTCTTC. Complete variable domain (other parts from reference TRBV11-1 and TRBJ2-1): EAEVAQSPRYKITEKSQAVAFWCDPISGHATLYWYRQILGQGPELLVQFQDESVVDDSQLPKDRFSAERLKGVDSTLKIQPAELGDSAMYLCASSLGLADSYNEQFFGPGTRLTVL.

The V and J genes are TRBV9 and TRBJ2-3; D remains unclear. Deletions cut 7 bases from V and 0 bases from J, with 15 bases between. CDR3 length equals 15 residues. Germline lookup yields CDR1 SGDLS and CDR2 YYNGEE. The CDR3 reads CASGRDTQSTDTQYF. As DNA, the CDR3 is TGTGCCAGCGGAAGAGACACTCAAAGCACAGATACGCAGTATTTT.

The CDR3 loop reads CASSAEQGDQETQYF. In DNA, the CDR3 is TGCGCCAGTTCAGCGGAACAGGGCGACCAAGAGACCCAGTACTTC. The rearrangement uses TRBV5-1 and TRBJ2-5; possibly TRBD1 for D (6 bases). CDR3 length equals 15 residues. Deletions cut 8 bases from V and 0 bases from J, with 17 bases between. The germline V gene has CDR1 SGHRS and CDR2 YFSETQ.

V and J are TRBV28 and TRBJ1-2; no clear D gene. This CDR3 spans 14 amino acids. From germline, CDR1 is MDHEN and CDR2 SYDVKM. The V end lost 5 bases, the J end lost 1 base, and 11 bases lay between the germline ends. This CDR3 is CASSLTDLNYGYTF. CDR3 DNA: TGTGCCAGCAGTCTTACAGACCTTAACTATGGCTACACCTTC.

The DNA for the CDR3 is TGTGCCAGCAGCCTACAGGGGTGGTCCTACAATGAGCAGTTCTTC. Translation gives CASSLQGWSYNEQFF. The chain joins TRBV4-2 to TRBJ2-1; TRBD1 matches 7 bases. Losses at the gene ends were 4 bases for V and 1 base for J; bases not matched to a gene: 4. CDR3 length: 15 residues. The germline CDR1 and CDR2 sequences are LGHNA and YNFKEQ.

In its sample, this clone was seen once. The gene calls are TRBV7-2 and TRBJ2-7; 11 bases line up with TRBD2. V shed 5 bases, J shed 4 bases, and the junction held 7 bases outside the gene matches. This CDR3 has 15 residues. Germline loops: CDR1 SGHTA, CDR2 FQGNSA. The CDR3 loop reads CASSQDTSGSYEQYF. The DNA of the CDR3 is TGTGCCAGCAGCCAAGATACTAGCGGGAGTTACGAGCAGTACTTC.

The chain has TRBV5-1 and TRBJ1-2; 7 bases agree with TRBD1. The CDR3 sequence is 13 residues long. CDR1 and CDR2 from the germline V gene are SGHRS and YFSETQ. The trim removed 4 bases at V and 2 bases at J, leaving 2 bases unmatched. The CDR3 is CASSPGQNYGYTF. The CDR3, as DNA: TGCGCCAGCAGCCCGGGACAGAACTATGGCTACACCTTC.

V gene TRBV15 combines with J gene TRBJ1-6; TRBD1 aligns across 8 bases. The germline V gene encodes CDR1 LNHNV and CDR2 YYDKDF (reference sequence). The J segment lost 4 bases and the V segment lost 6 bases, leaving 8 bases of the junction unmatched. The CDR3 runs 16 residues. DNA of the CDR3: TGTGCCACCAGTAAAGGACAGGGCACATATAATTCACCCCTCCACTTT. Amino acid sequence: CATSKGQGTYNSPLHF. The full variable domain, completed using reference TRBV15 and TRBJ1-6, is DAMVIQNPRYQVTQFGKPVTLSCSQTLNHNVMYWYQQKSSQAPKLLFHYYDKDFNNEADTPDNFQSRRPNTSFCFLDIRSPGLGDTAMYLCATSKGQGTYNSPLHFGNGTRLTVT.

Written as DNA, the CDR3 is TGTGCCAGTACTAACGGGGGGAACACAGATACGCAGTATTTT. Its protein product is CASTNGGNTDTQYF. The rearrangement joins TRBV19 to TRBJ2-3; 7 bases line up with TRBD2. Unmatched junction bases numbered 6, after V lost 7 bases and J lost 2 bases. In germline, CDR1 is LNHDA, CDR2 SQIVND (reference sequence). The CDR3 is made up of 14 amino acids. The full variable domain, completed using reference TRBV19 and TRBJ2-3, is DGGITQSPKYLFRKEGQNVTLSCEQNLNHDAMYWYRQDPGQGLRLIYYSQIVNDFQKGDIAEGYSVSREKKESFPLTVTSAQKNPTAFYLCASTNGGNTDTQYFGPGTRLTVL.

V gene TRBV12-5 combines with J gene TRBJ2-1; 12 nucleotides line up with TRBD2. Germline CDR1 and CDR2: LGHNT and FRNRAP. This CDR3 has 21 amino acids. V lost 0 bases and J lost 1; bases outside the gene matches: 13. As DNA, the CDR3 is TGTGCTAGTGGTTTGGTATCGGGGGGGCTAGCGGGAGGGAGGTCCTACAATGAGCAGTTCTTC. Translation: CASGLVSGGLAGGRSYNEQFF.

The rearrangement uses TRBV6-5 and TRBJ2-5; D gene uncertain. Germline CDR1 reads MNHEY; CDR2 reads SVGAGI. The CDR3 covers 11 residues. Trimming removed 6 bases from V and 3 bases from J, with 5 bases in between. CDR3 sequence: CASSLEETQYF. DNA of the CDR3: TGTGCCAGCAGCCTAGAAGAGACCCAGTACTTC.

The V and J genes are TRBV19 and TRBJ2-7, with D maybe TRBD2 (5 bases). Germline CDR1 reads LNHDA; CDR2 reads SQIVND (reference sequence). CDR3 length: 14 amino acids. The V gene lost 1 base and the J gene lost 0 bases, with 7 bases spanning the gap. Here the CDR3 DNA reads TGTGCCAGTAGTATAGCGGGGAGCTCCTACGAGCAGTACTTC. Its translation: CASSIAGSSYEQYF.

The chain couples TRBV4-1 to TRBJ1-3, with 10 bases lining up with TRBD1. The CDR3 has 15 amino acids. V was pared by 4 bases and J by 8 bases, with 8 bases of the junction left unmatched. CDR1 MGHRA and CDR2 YSYEKL come from the germline V gene. The CDR3 sequence: CASSPLGQGRYTIYF. In DNA form, the CDR3 reads TGCGCCAGCAGCCCCCTGGGACAGGGGAGGTACACCATATATTTT.

The CDR3 bases are TGTGCCATCGAGACAGTTAGCTACGAGCAGTACTTC. It is translated as CAIETVSYEQYF. This chain joins TRBV2 and TRBJ2-7; a weak D match, TRBD1 (5 bases). The length of the CDR3 is 12 residues. From germline, CDR1 is SNHLY and CDR2 FYNNEI. Trimming cost V 10 bases and J 3 bases, with 13 bases left between them.

The J gene is TRBJ2-7, the V gene TRBV11-3; D ambiguous. The CDR3 consists of 13 residues. Germline CDR1 is SGHNT and CDR2 is YENEEA. With 5 bases removed from V and 3 bases from J, the gap between germline ends came to 11 bases. Here the CDR3 reads CASSQAVGYEQYF. CDR3 DNA: TGTGCCAGCAGCCAGGCAGTGGGCTACGAGCAGTACTTC.

This chain uses TRBV4-1 with TRBJ2-7, with no clear D. The CDR3 runs 15 residues. Trimming pared 1 base from V and 0 bases from J, leaving 10 bases between. The germline V gene has CDR1 MGHRA and CDR2 YSYEKL. This CDR3 is CASSQVPRSSYEQYF. In DNA, the CDR3 is TGCGCCAGCAGCCAAGTCCCCCGGAGCTCCTACGAGCAGTACTTC.

This chain joins TRBV5-1 and TRBJ2-3; D call uncertain. The CDR3 has 14 residues. V lost 0 bases, J lost 6 bases, and 11 bases lay in between. Germline-derived CDR1 and CDR2 are SGHRS and YFSETQ. The CDR3 DNA sequence: TGCGCCAGCAGCTTGGGCGGATCCGGGGATACGCAGTATTTT. Protein: CASSLGGSGDTQYF.

Only one count was recorded for this clone. The chain couples TRBV5-5 to TRBJ1-4; possibly TRBD1 for D (6 bases). V gave up 6 bases and J gave up 14 bases, with 17 bases separating them. The germline gives CDR1 SGHKS, CDR2 YYEKEE (reference sequence). This CDR3 is built from 12 residues. CDR3 sequence: CASNERGARLFF. The CDR3 DNA follows: TGTGCCAGCAACGAGCGGGGGGCGAGGCTGTTTTTT. Full variable domain (outside the CDR3, taken from reference TRBV5-5 and TRBJ1-4): DAGVTQSPTHLIKTRGQQVTLRCSPISGHKSVSWYQQVLGQGPQFIFQYYEKEERGRGNFPDRFSARQFPNYSSELNVNALLLGDSALYLCASNERGARLFFGSGTQLSVL.

The chain is built from TRBV9 and TRBJ2-3, with TRBD2 matching 7 bases. V shed 0 bases, J shed 1 base, and the junction held 5 bases outside the gene matches. The V gene's germline CDR1 is SGDLS and CDR2 YYNGEE. The CDR3 consists of 16 residues. The CDR3 nucleotides read TGTGCCAGCAGCGTAGCGGGGGGTTGGGGCACAGATACGCAGTATTTT. Translation gives CASSVAGGWGTDTQYF.

This chain connects TRBV30 to TRBJ2-7, with D tentatively TRBD2 (5 bases). The germline V gene has CDR1 GTSNPN and CDR2 SVGIG (reference sequence). V shed 2 bases and J shed 0 bases, with 11 bases lying between them. This CDR3 is built from 14 residues. CDR3 sequence (DNA): TGTGCCTGGAGTCTTGGAGCGGCCTCCTACGAGCAGTACTTC. Protein: CAWSLGAASYEQYF.

The chain couples TRBV7-2 to TRBJ2-1; 9 nucleotides align to TRBD2. The CDR3 sequence is 14 residues long. With 7 bases clipped from V and 9 bases from J, the junction kept 10 bases outside the gene matches. Germline V lookup: CDR1 SGHTA, CDR2 FQGNSA. CDR3 protein: CASTRRAGGGEQFF. The CDR3 DNA reads TGTGCCAGCACCCGAAGGGCGGGAGGGGGTGAGCAGTTCTTC.

This clone occurred once. The rearrangement uses TRBV7-3 and TRBJ2-1, with 8 nucleotides matching TRBD2. Germline V lookup: CDR1 SGHTA, CDR2 FQGTGA. V trimming: 0 bases; J trimming: 0 bases; junction bases outside the gene matches: 13. This CDR3 has 20 amino acids. The CDR3 sequence: CASSLTGGGLLRSSYNEQFF. CDR3 in DNA: TGTGCCAGCAGCTTAACCGGGGGGGGACTGCTACGCAGCTCCTACAATGAGCAGTTCTTC.

CDR3 in amino acids: CASTATHEQYF. CDR3 nucleotide sequence: TGTGCCAGCACCGCGACACACGAGCAGTACTTC. This chain links TRBV7-3 with TRBJ2-7; D remains ambiguous. The V end lost 7 bases, the J end lost 5 bases, and 9 bases lay between the germline ends. The germline gives CDR1 SGHTA, CDR2 FQGTGA. The CDR3 runs 11 residues.